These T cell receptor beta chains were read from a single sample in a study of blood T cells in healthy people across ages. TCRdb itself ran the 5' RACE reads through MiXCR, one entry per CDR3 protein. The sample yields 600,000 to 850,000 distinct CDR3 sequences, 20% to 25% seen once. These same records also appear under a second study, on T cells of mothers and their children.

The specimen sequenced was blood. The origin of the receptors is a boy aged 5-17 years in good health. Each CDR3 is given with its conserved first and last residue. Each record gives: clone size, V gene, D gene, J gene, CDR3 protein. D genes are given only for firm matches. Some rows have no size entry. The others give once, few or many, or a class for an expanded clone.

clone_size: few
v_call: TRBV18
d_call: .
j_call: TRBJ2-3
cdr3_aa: CASSPRSGDGTDTQYF

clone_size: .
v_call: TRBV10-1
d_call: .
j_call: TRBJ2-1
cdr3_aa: CASSYGTPESLNNEQFF

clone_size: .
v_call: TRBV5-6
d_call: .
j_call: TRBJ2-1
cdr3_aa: CASSLPGAGGIAYNEQFF

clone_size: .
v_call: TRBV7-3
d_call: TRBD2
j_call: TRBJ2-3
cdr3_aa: CASSFKGLAGVTDTQYF

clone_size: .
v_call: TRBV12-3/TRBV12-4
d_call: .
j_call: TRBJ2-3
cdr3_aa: CASTQNPTYTQYF

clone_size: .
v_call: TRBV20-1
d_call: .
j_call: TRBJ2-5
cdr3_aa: CSAVGGHQETQYF

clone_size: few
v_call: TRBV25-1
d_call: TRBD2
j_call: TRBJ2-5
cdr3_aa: CASSVSSGQETQYF

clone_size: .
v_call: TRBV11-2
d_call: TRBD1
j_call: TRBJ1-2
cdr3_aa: CASSLGLGTANYGYTF

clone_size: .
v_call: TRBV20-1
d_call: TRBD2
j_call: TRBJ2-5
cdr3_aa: CGARAGTRRETQYF

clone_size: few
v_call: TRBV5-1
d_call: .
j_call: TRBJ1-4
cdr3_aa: CASSWTVSEKLFF

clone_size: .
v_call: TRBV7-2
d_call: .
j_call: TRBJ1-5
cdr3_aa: CASSLHGGSGQPQHF

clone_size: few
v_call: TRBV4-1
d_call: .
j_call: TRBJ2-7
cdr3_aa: CASSQDIETVPYEQYF

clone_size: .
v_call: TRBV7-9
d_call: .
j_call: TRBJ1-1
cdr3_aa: CASSIQGGSTEAFF

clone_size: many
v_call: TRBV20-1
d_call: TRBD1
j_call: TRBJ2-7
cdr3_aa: CSASPGQGSYEQYF

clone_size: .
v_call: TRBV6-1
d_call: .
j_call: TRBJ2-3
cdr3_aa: CASSPLASISGTDTQYF

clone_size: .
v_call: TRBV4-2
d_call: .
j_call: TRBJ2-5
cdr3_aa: CASSQPTDRYQETQYF

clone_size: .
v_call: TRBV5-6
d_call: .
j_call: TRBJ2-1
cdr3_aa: CASSWTADNNEQFF

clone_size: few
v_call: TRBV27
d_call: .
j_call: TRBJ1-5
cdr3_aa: CASSSTGLYEHF

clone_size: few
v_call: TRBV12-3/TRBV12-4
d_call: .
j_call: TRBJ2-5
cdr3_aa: CASAFGPYGQYF

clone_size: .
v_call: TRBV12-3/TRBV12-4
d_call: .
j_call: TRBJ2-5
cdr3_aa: CASGPGTPKFF

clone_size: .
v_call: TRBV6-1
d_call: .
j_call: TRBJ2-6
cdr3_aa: CAASKSGANVLTF

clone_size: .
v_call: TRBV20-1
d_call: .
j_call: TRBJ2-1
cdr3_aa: CSASARYNEQFF

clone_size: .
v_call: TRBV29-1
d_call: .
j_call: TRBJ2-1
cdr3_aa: CSVPPRGLYDEQFF

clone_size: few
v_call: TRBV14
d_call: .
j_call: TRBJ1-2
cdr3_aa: CASSQVARYGYTF

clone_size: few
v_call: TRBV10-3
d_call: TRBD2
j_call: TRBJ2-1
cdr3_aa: CAISESGGSGYSYNEQFF

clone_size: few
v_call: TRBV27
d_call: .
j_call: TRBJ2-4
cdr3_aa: CASSSEGWDIQYF

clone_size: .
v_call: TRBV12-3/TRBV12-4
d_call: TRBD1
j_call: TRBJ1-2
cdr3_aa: CASSLRTGRNYGYTF

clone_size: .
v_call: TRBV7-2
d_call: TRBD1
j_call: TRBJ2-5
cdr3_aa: CASSLYRGPETQYF

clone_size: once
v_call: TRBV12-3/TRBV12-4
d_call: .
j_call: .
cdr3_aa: CASSLRGARQFF

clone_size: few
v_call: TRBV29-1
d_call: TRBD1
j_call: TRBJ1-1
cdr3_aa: CSVSTGTGVEAFF

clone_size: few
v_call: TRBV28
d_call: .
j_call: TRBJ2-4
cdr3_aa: CASSSGEIAKNIQYF

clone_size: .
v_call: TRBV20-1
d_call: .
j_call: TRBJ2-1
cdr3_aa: CSARTENSYNEQFF

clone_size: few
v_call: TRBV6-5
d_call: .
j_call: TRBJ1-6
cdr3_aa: CAGRPTDYSPLHF

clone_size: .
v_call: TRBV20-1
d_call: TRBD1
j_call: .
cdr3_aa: CSAWDRGDQETQYF

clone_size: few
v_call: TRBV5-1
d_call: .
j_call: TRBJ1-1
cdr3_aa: CASSAPGAVSTEAFF

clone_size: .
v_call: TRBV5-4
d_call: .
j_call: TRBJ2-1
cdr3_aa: CASSLTPLSSYNEQFF

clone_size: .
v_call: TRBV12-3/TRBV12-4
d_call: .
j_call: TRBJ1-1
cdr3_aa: CASTLYLTGNTEAFF

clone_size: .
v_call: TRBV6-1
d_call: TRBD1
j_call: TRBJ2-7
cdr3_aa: CASSDGQDTPSYEQYF

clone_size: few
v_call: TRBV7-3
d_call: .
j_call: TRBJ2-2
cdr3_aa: CASSLMDGSTGELFF

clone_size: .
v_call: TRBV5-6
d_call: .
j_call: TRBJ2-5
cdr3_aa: CASSWKTVQETQYF

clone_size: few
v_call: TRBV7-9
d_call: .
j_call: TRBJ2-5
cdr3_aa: CASSLLLEKETQYF

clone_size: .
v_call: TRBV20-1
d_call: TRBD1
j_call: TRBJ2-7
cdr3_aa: CSATATGWGEQYF

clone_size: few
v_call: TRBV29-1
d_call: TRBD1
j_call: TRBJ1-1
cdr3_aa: CSAGQGRWNTEAFF

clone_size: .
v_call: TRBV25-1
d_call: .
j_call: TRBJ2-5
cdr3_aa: CASSELGAETQYF

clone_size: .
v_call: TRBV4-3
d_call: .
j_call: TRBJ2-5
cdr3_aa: CASSQDHTPGETQYF

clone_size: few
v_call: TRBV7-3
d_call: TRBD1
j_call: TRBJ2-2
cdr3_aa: CASSPGTGKGTGELFF

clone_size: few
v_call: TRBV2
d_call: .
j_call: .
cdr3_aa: CASSEEGDPYNEQFF

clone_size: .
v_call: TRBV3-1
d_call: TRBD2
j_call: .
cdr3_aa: CASSQGTSGGSYNEQFF

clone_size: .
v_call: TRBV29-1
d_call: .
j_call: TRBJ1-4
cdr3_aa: CSVTGENEKLFF

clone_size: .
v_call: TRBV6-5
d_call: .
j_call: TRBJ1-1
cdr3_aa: CASSPKWTNTEAFF

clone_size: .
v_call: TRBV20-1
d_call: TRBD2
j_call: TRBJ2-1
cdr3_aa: CSARRLADYNEQFF

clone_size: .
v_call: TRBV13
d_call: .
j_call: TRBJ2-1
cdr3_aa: CASSAGAASDEQFF

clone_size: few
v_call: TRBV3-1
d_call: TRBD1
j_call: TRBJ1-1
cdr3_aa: CASSQAQGGTEAFF

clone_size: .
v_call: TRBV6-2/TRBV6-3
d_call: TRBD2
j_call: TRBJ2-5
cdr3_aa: CASSRGLAGTQYF

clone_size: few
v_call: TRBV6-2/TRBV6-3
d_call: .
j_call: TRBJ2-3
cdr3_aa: CASSYSLRGTDTQYF

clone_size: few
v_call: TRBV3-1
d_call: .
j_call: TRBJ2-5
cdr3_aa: CASSPQSGRETQYF

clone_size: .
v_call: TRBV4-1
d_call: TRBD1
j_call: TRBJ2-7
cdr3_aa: CASSQTTGTVIYEQYF

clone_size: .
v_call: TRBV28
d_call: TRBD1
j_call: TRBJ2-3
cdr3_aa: CASSPEQGATDTQYF

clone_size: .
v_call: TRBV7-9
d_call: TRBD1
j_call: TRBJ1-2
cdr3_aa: CASSPIRATGTGASDYGYTF